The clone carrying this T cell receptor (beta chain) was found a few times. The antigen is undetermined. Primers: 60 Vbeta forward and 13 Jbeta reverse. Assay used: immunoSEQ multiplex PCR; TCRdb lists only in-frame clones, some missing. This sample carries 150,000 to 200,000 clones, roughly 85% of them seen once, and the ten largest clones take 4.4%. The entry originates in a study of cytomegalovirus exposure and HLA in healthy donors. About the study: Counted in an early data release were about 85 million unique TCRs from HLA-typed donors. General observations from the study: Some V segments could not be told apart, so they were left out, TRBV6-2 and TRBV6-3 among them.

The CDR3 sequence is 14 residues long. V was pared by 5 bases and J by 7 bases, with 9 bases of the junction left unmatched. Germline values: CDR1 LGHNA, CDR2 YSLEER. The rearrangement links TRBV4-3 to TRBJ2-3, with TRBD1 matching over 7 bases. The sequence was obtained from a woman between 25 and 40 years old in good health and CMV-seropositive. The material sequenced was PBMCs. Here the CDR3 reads CASSKRQGLHTQYF. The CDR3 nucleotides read TGCGCCAGCAGCAAAAGACAGGGTCTGCATACGCAGTATTTT.